One and the same sample provided the 16 T cell receptor beta chains below, sequenced in a study of cytomegalovirus exposure and HLA in healthy donors. In the PCR, 60 Vbeta and 13 Jbeta primers were used. Clones were read by immunoSEQ multiplex PCR, and TCRdb kept only the in-frame ones, dropping some. This table has roughly 89,000 clones, roughly 76% appearing once. Source material: PBMCs. These TCRs come from a woman in her twenties or thirties in good health and CMV-seronegative.

This clone appeared a single time. The rearrangement links TRBV19 to TRBJ2-3, with D perhaps matching TRBD1 (6 bases). Germline values: CDR1 LNHDA, CDR2 SQIVND (reference sequence). This CDR3 comprises 15 residues. Trimming removed 7 bases from V and 3 bases from J, with 17 bases in between. As DNA, the CDR3 is TGTGCCAGTATGGTCTCGGGTGGGACAACAGATACGCAGTATTTT. Encoded protein: CASMVSGGTTDTQYF.

The genes are TRBV19 and TRBJ2-1; 8 positions match TRBD1. The CDR3 is 13 residues long. CDR1 LNHDA and CDR2 SQIVND come from the germline V gene (reference sequence). V was clipped by 6 bases and J by 10 bases; unmatched bases: 8. The CDR3 nucleotides are TGTGCCAGTAGCCATATGGACAGGGAGGAGCAGTTCTTC. It codes for CASSHMDREEQFF.

The V gene is TRBV2, the J gene TRBJ2-7, with 9 bases identical to TRBD1. The CDR3 is 11 amino acids. Germline values: CDR1 SNHLY, CDR2 FYNNEI. Unmatched junction bases numbered 1, after V lost 6 bases and J lost 7 bases. The CDR3 loop is CASRGQGEQYF. CDR3 bases: TGTGCCAGCAGGGGACAGGGAGAGCAGTACTTC.

This clone has more than one count but fewer than ten. The V and J genes are TRBV18 and TRBJ1-4, with TRBD1 matching over 8 bases. V shed 6 bases and J 1 base; nucleotides not matched to a gene: 4. From germline, CDR1 is KGHSH and CDR2 LQKENI. The CDR3 consists of 15 residues. CDR3 DNA: TGTGCCAGCTCGGAGACAGGGGAAACTAATGAAAAACTGTTTTTT. Amino acids: CASSETGETNEKLFF.

The chain joins TRBV6-1 to TRBJ2-1; 11 positions match TRBD2. This CDR3 comprises 17 residues. In germline, CDR1 is MNHNS, CDR2 SASEGT. V lost 0 bases, J lost 3 bases, and 4 bases stayed unmatched. The CDR3: CASSEARLAGYYNEQFF. The CDR3 DNA sequence: TGTGCCAGCAGTGAAGCTCGACTAGCGGGATACTACAATGAGCAGTTCTTC.

The rearrangement joins TRBV27 to TRBJ2-1, with 9 bases lining up with TRBD2. V lost 3 bases and J lost 4; bases outside the gene matches: 7. Germline assignment: CDR1 MNHEY and CDR2 SMNVEV (reference sequence). The CDR3 has 16 amino acids. The DNA of the CDR3 is TGTGCCAGCAGTTTGGATAGCGGGAGTCGATACAATGAGCAGTTCTTC. Residues: CASSLDSGSRYNEQFF.

The rearrangement joins TRBV7-3 to TRBJ2-1, with TRBD2 matching 12 bases. The V gene's germline CDR1 is SGHTA and CDR2 FQGTGA. The length of the CDR3 is 16 residues. Trimming took 5 bases from V and 2 from J; bases not matched to a gene: 4. In DNA, the CDR3 is TGTGCCAGCAGCACATGGACTAGCGGGACCTACAATGAGCAGTTCTTC. Amino acids: CASSTWTSGTYNEQFF.

The genes are TRBV18 and TRBJ2-5; 10 bases are shared with TRBD2. The CDR3 has 16 amino acids. Germline assignment: CDR1 KGHSH and CDR2 LQKENI. With 3 bases clipped from V and 5 bases from J, the junction kept 9 bases outside the gene matches. Here the CDR3 reads CASSPAVAGGSETQYF. CDR3 in DNA: TGTGCCAGCTCACCGGCGGTAGCGGGAGGTAGTGAGACCCAGTACTTC. The variable domain in full, completed from reference TRBV18 and TRBJ2-5, reads NAGVMQNPRHLVRRRGQEARLRCSPMKGHSHVYWYRQLPEEGLKFMVYLQKENIIDESGMPKERFSAEFPKEGPSILRIQQVVRGDSAAYFCASSPAVAGGSETQYFGPGTRLLVL.

This clone was picked up a small number of times. The chain couples TRBV30 to TRBJ2-3; tentatively, D is TRBD2 (6 bases). Germline CDR1 and CDR2: GTSNPN and SVGIG (reference sequence). CDR3 length: 15 amino acids. Trimming pared 6 bases from V and 6 bases from J, leaving 22 bases between. The CDR3 region is CACGGPTIGGDTQYF. CDR3 coding DNA: TGTGCCTGTGGGGGACCCACTATTGGGGGGGATACGCAGTATTTT.

This clone was seen a single time. The rearrangement links TRBV4-2 to TRBJ2-3; 11 nucleotides agree with TRBD1. The germline CDR1 and CDR2 sequences are LGHNA and YNFKEQ. The V segment lost 0 bases and the J segment 6 bases; nucleotides outside the gene matches: 5. The CDR3 totals 16 residues. The CDR3 region has the DNA TGTGCCAGCAGCCAAGACTGGGACAGGGGGAAGGATACGCAGTATTTT. Its translation is CASSQDWDRGKDTQYF.

V is TRBV5-4 and J is TRBJ2-1; possibly TRBD2 for D (6 bases). V lost 3 bases and J lost 5, with 15 bases in between. CDR3 length: 15 residues. CDR1 is SGHNT and CDR2 is YYREEE in the germline V gene (reference sequence). The CDR3 DNA reads as TGTGCCAGCAGCTCCCGACTAGGGGAAAACAATGAGCAGTTCTTC. Translation: CASSSRLGENNEQFF.

This clone showed up just a few times. The genes are TRBV7-2 and TRBJ2-7; D perhaps matches TRBD2 (6 bases). The germline V gene encodes CDR1 SGHTA and CDR2 FQGNSA. V was pared by 5 bases and J by 7 bases, with 12 bases between. The CDR3 loop spans 12 amino acids. CDR3 nucleotides: TGTGCCAGCAGCCCGACTAGTCGGGAGCAGTACTTC. As protein: CASSPTSREQYF. Filled out from reference TRBV7-2 and TRBJ2-7, the complete variable domain reads GAGVSQSPSNKVTEKGKDVELRCDPISGHTALYWYRQSLGQGLEFLIYFQGNSAPDKSGLPSDRFSAERTGGSVSTLTIQRTQQEDSAVYLCASSPTSREQYFGPGTRLTVT.

V usage is TRBV7-8 and J usage is TRBJ1-2; possible D gene TRBD1, 5 bases. The CDR3 is made up of 14 amino acids. Deletions cut 5 bases from V and 1 base from J, with 11 bases between. Germline CDR1 is SGHVS and CDR2 is FQNEAQ. Written as DNA, the CDR3 is TGTGCCAGCAGCCCAGGGATTTTTAACTATGGCTACACCTTC. Protein product: CASSPGIFNYGYTF.

The chain has TRBV29-1 and TRBJ2-1; 7 positions match TRBD2. Germline V gene sequence: CDR1 SQVTM, CDR2 ANQGSEA. V shed 4 bases and J 4 bases; nucleotides not matched to a gene: 13. The CDR3 contains 16 residues. CDR3 loop: CSVGASVGGTYNEQFF. CDR3 bases: TGCAGCGTTGGAGCCTCAGTGGGGGGGACTTACAATGAGCAGTTCTTC.

This clone was observed a handful of times. The chain carries TRBV11-2 and TRBJ2-5; D possibly corresponds to TRBD2 (7 bases). V was pared by 5 bases and J by 4 bases, with 17 bases between. The CDR3 runs to 15 residues. CDR1 and CDR2 from the germline V gene are SGHAT and FQNNGV. CDR3: CASSPLGGQAETQYF. The CDR3 nucleotides are TGTGCCAGCAGCCCCCTCGGGGGGCAAGCAGAGACCCAGTACTTC.

This clone was seen at least ten times. The chain employs TRBV4-3 and TRBJ2-1; TRBD1 agrees at 11 bases. This CDR3 spans 16 amino acids. J gave up 6 bases and V 1 base, and 5 bases lay outside the gene matches. Germline CDR1 and CDR2: LGHNA and YSLEER. The CDR3 region has the DNA TGCGCCAGCAGCCAAGCCGGGGGGACAGGGGGCAATGAGCAGTTCTTC. Residues: CASSQAGGTGGNEQFF.